A selection of T cell receptor beta chains follows, all from one sample in a study of T cell responses to AZD1222 COVID-19 vaccine. Assay: immunoSEQ multiplex PCR; the TCRdb copy retains only in-frame clones and omits some. This table has about 140,000 clones, more than 75% appearing once. Sequenced here: peripheral blood, sampled 28 days after the second AZD1222 dose. Every receptor here comes from an adult who received the AZD1222 COVID-19 vaccine. The CDR3 runs from the conserved cysteine through the conserved F or W. Each record gives: V gene, clone size, J gene, D gene, CDR3 protein, CDR3 DNA. A D gene is named only where the DNA matches it firmly. Rows may omit the clone size; those that give it use once, few, many or a size class.

>TRBV12-3/TRBV12-4|NA|TRBJ2-3|NA
CASSLVSDTQYF
TGTGCCAGCAGTTTGGTATCCGATACGCAGTATTTT
>TRBV3-1/TRBV3-2|NA|TRBJ2-1|NA
CASSPVGINEQFF
TGTGCCAGCAGCCCTGTAGGAATCAATGAGCAGTTCTTC
>TRBV14|NA|TRBJ2-7|NA
CASSQEAFLYEQYF
TGTGCCAGCAGCCAAGAGGCTTTTCTCTACGAGCAGTACTTC
>TRBV4-3|NA|TRBJ2-3|NA
CASSQEGPGTQYF
TGCGCCAGCAGCCAAGAAGGGCCGGGTACGCAGTATTTT
>TRBV19|NA|TRBJ1-1|NA
CASSIPNMNTEAFF
TGTGCCAGTAGTATACCGAACATGAACACTGAAGCTTTCTTT
>TRBV6-5|NA|TRBJ1-1|TRBD1
CATVRQGSYTEAFF
TGTGCCACCGTCCGACAGGGGAGCTACACTGAAGCTTTCTTT
>TRBV10-2|NA|TRBJ2-5|TRBD2
CASSDSGGIIYF
TGCGCCAGCAGTGATAGCGGGGGGATTATTTACTTC
>TRBV3-1/TRBV3-2|NA|TRBJ2-2|NA
CASSYTGRELFF
TGTGCCAGCAGCTATACCGGCCGGGAGCTGTTTTTT
>TRBV4-3|NA|TRBJ2-2|NA
CASSQATGLRAGELFF
TGCGCCAGCAGCCAAGCTACAGGGTTACGCGCCGGGGAGCTGTTTTTT
>TRBV9|NA|TRBJ2-3|TRBD2
CASSPGLAWLTDTQYF
TGTGCCAGCAGCCCGGGACTAGCGTGGCTCACAGATACGCAGTATTTT
>TRBV7-2|NA|TRBJ2-7|TRBD2
CASSFPAGTSGPYEQYF
TGTGCCAGCAGCTTTCCCGCCGGGACTAGCGGCCCCTACGAGCAGTACTTC
>TRBV6-2/TRBV6-3|NA|TRBJ2-2|NA
CASSIMGGSTGELFF
TGTGCCAGCAGTATAATGGGGGGAAGCACCGGGGAGCTGTTTTTT
>TRBV5-1|NA|TRBJ1-1|NA
CASSLAVLNTEAFF
TGCGCCAGCAGCTTGGCCGTCCTGAACACTGAAGCTTTCTTT
>TRBV30|NA|TRBJ2-3|NA
CAWSELADTQYF
TGTGCCTGGAGCGAGTTAGCGGATACGCAGTATTTT
>TRBV18|once|TRBJ2-5|TRBD2
CASSRRLAGEETQYF
TGTGCCAGCTCTCGCCGACTAGCGGGGGAGGAGACCCAGTACTTC
>TRBV11-3|NA|TRBJ2-3|NA
CASSLGPGRTQYF
TGTGCCAGCAGCTTAGGCCCGGGAAGAACGCAGTATTTT
>TRBV9|once|TRBJ2-1|NA
CASSAGWNEQFF
TGTGCCAGCAGCGCCGGTTGGAATGAGCAGTTCTTC
>TRBV6-2/TRBV6-3|NA|TRBJ2-5|NA
CASSDRRGLETQYF
TGTGCCAGCAGTGACCGGCGGGGGCTAGAGACCCAGTACTTC
>TRBV7-2|NA|TRBJ2-3|NA
CASSLGGRGTDTQYF
TGTGCCAGCAGCTTGGGGGGTCGAGGCACAGATACGCAGTATTTT
>TRBV6-6|NA|TRBJ2-3|NA
CASSLSTDTQYF
TGTGCCAGCAGCCTTAGCACAGATACGCAGTATTTT
>TRBV3-1/TRBV3-2|NA|TRBJ1-5|NA
CASSQGAGQPQHF
TGTGCCAGCAGCCAGGGGGCTGGTCAGCCCCAGCATTTT
>TRBV29-1|NA|TRBJ2-7|NA
CSVVAAYEQYF
TGCAGCGTTGTGGCTGCCTACGAGCAGTACTTC
>TRBV4-2|NA|TRBJ2-5|TRBD2
CASSQDTSGGIVETQYF
TGTGCCAGCAGCCAAGACACTAGCGGGGGGATAGTAGAGACCCAGTACTTC
>TRBV7-6|once|TRBJ2-7|TRBD1
CASSLIVAGGSYEQYF
TGTGCCAGCAGCTTAATTGTGGCAGGGGGATCCTACGAGCAGTACTTC
>TRBV5-1|NA|TRBJ2-3|TRBD1
CASSSTGGPGADTQYF
TGCGCCAGCAGTTCTACAGGGGGCCCCGGGGCAGATACGCAGTATTTT
>TRBV7-8|NA|TRBJ1-2|TRBD1
CASSLAQSPGGNYGYTF
TGTGCCAGCAGCTTAGCTCAATCCCCAGGGGGCAACTATGGCTACACCTTC
>TRBV15|NA|TRBJ2-7|NA
CATSTEGSGRYF
TGTGCCACCAGTACAGAGGGGTCCGGTCGGTACTTC
>TRBV7-2|NA|TRBJ2-1|TRBD1
CASSSFTGTAPYNEQFF
TGTGCCAGCAGCTCGTTTACCGGGACAGCCCCCTACAATGAGCAGTTCTTC
>TRBV10-1|NA|TRBJ1-1|NA
CASSESTGQTNEAFF
TGCGCCAGCAGTGAGTCTACCGGCCAAACAAACGAAGCTTTCTTT
>TRBV30|NA|TRBJ1-3|NA
CAWLGGNTIYF
TGTGCCTGGTTAGGGGGAAACACCATATATTTT
>TRBV7-2|NA|TRBJ2-7|NA
CASSRIGSYEQYF
TGTGCCAGCAGCCGAATTGGGTCCTACGAGCAGTACTTC
>TRBV27|NA|TRBJ1-2|NA
CASSLWHYGYTF
TGTGCCAGCAGTTTATGGCACTATGGCTACACCTTC
>TRBV28|NA|TRBJ1-1|NA
CASSPHRASRAFF
TGTGCCAGCAGTCCGCACAGGGCCTCAAGGGCTTTCTTT
>TRBV30|NA|TRBJ2-7|NA
CAFQRLEVQYF
TGTGCCTTCCAAAGACTAGAGGTGCAGTACTTC
>TRBV6-2/TRBV6-3|few|TRBJ1-5|TRBD1
CASSSVGQVVWNSGNQPQHF
TGTGCCAGCAGTTCGGTAGGACAGGTGGTTTGGAACAGCGGCAATCAGCCCCAGCATTTT
>TRBV19|NA|TRBJ2-2|TRBD1
CASLTGANTGELFF
TGTGCCAGTCTGACAGGGGCGAACACCGGGGAGCTGTTTTTT
>TRBV5-4|NA|TRBJ2-3|TRBD2
CASSSGRGGTDTQYF
TGTGCCAGCAGCTCCGGGAGGGGGGGCACAGATACGCAGTATTTT
>TRBV7-3|NA|TRBJ2-1|NA
CASRQGGGNEQFF
TGTGCCAGCCGACAGGGAGGGGGCAATGAGCAGTTCTTC
>TRBV28|NA|TRBJ2-3|TRBD1
CASSPQYRGDNTQYF
TGTGCCAGCAGCCCACAATACAGGGGTGACAATACGCAGTATTTT
>TRBV7-9|NA|TRBJ1-5|NA
CAAGGAGQPQHF
TGTGCCGCTGGAGGGGCTGGTCAGCCCCAGCATTTT
>TRBV11-1|NA|TRBJ1-3|NA
CASRKLPDSGNTIYF
TGTGCCAGCAGGAAACTACCGGACTCTGGAAACACCATATATTTT
>TRBV21-1|NA|TRBJ2-7|NA
CASRGERHGVDKTYEQYF
TGTGCCAGCAGGGGCGAGCGACACGGGGTTGACAAGACCTACGAGCAGTACTTC
>TRBV6-5|NA|TRBJ1-5|TRBD1
CASRSYRGDQPQHF
TGTGCCAGCAGGTCTTACAGGGGAGATCAGCCCCAGCATTTT
>TRBV19|NA|TRBJ1-1|TRBD1
CASSTGQGVTEAFF
TGTGCCAGTAGTACAGGACAGGGCGTCACTGAAGCTTTCTTT